Here is one T cell receptor beta chain with its context. The specificity of this receptor is unknown. Per-base qualities were not stored, and no clone one base away is much larger. The cysteine opens and the phenylalanine closes a CDR3 of 18 amino acids. Here the CDR3 DNA is all that survives: 54 bases in frame from base 1. Between the V and J ends, shortened by 0 bases and 3 bases respectively, the junction contains 21 bases. Reading the germline V gene gives CDR1 LGHNA and CDR2 YNFKEQ. The library was generated by PCR. Sequencing relied on an Illumina HiSeq 2500. To normalize quantification of the TCRbeta repertoire, the TCR libraries were built with molecular barcoding that relied on unique molecular identifiers. Through fastp at Q25 and MiXCR, TCRdb rebuilt clones from the public reads, retaining in-frame beta chains. One record per CDR3 amino acid sequence lists the most common genes and DNA. Across this sample there are about 980,000 distinct CDR3 sequences, with under 30% seen only once. The ten largest clones add up to under 30% of the sample.

This sample is drawn from a study of T-cell reconstitution after alpha-beta-depleted transplantation in children (dated by TCRdb to the mid-2010s). Looking at the study overall: The study quantitatively tracked T-cell immune reconstitution after TCRalphabeta/CD19-depleted allogeneic hematopoietic cell transplantation in children using TCR repertoire profiling. The investigation overall reported the following: In some patients, high TCRbeta diversity at day 60 was attributed to recipient T cells and intrathymic progenitors that had survived conditioning. The apparently early recovery of alphabetaT-cell counts about two months after transplant reportedly depended on only several hundred rapidly expanded clones that came from non-depleted graft cells. Over the following months the frequencies of hyperexpanded clones went down, and after one year T-cell counts and TCRbeta diversity were mostly credited to newly produced T cells.

The treatment or condition label, as the study defines it: allogeneic hematopoietic cell transplantation with graft depleted of TCRalphabeta T cells and CD19 B cells. The children who served as transplant recipients had been given grafts of TCRalphabeta/CD19-depleted allogeneic hematopoietic cells. The sequences come from PBMCs, mostly from graft donor cells, collected 360 days after TCRalphabeta/CD19-depleted stem cell transplant. The chain uses TRBV4-2 and TRBJ2-7; the D element could tentatively be TRBD1 or TRBD2, as 7 bases agree for each. The source of this sequence is a boy under two years old who had a stem cell transplant for SCID, so the T cells may come from the graft donor. The DNA sequence follows: TGTGCCAGCAGCCAAGAGGCCGGTCGCAGGGGGACTAACTACGAGCAGTACTTC. Its protein product is CASSQEAGRRGTNYEQYF.